One and the same sample provided the 24 T cell receptor beta chains below, sequenced in a study of blood T cell repertoires in COVID-19. Profiling relied on immunoSEQ multiplex PCR, and the TCRdb table lists in-frame clones only, not all of them. This sample yields about 340,000 clones, of which 80% to 90% are seen a single time; about 4.2% belongs to the top ten. Material: PBMCs or T cells enriched from blood (not recorded which). All receptors derive from a woman aged 35 to 49 with acute COVID-19.

CDR3 coding DNA: TGTGCCAGCAGGAAGGGGAGGGGGAACACCGGGGAGCTGTTTTTT. Amino acids: CASRKGRGNTGELFF. The chain uses TRBV6-5 and TRBJ2-2; the match to TRBD2 covers 7 bases. Germline CDR1 and CDR2: MNHEY and SVGAGI. V was clipped by 6 bases and J by 1 base; unmatched bases: 5. CDR3 length: 15 amino acids.

V and J are TRBV5-5 and TRBJ2-2, with a possible D match to TRBD1 (6 bases). V lost 4 bases, J lost 2 bases, and 9 bases lay in between. CDR1 is SGHKS and CDR2 is YYEKEE in the germline V gene (reference sequence). The CDR3 consists of 14 residues. In nucleotides, the CDR3 is TGTGCCAGCAGCGGGACACCCAACACCGGGGAGCTGTTTTTT. It specifies CASSGTPNTGELFF.

This clone was seen a few times. Mismatch with germline at one junction end may stem from a read error. The chain employs TRBV19 and TRBJ2-7; D might be TRBD2 (5 bases). Germline CDR1 is LNHDA and CDR2 is SQIVND (reference sequence). The CDR3 covers 13 residues. The CDR3 sequence: CATSRAAGDEQYF. The CDR3 DNA sequence: TGTGCCACTAGTAGGGCTGCCGGGGACGAGCAGTACTTC.

There are a few counts of this clone. Additional DNA sequences in this sample encode the identical CDR3. The J gene is TRBJ2-2, the V gene TRBV7-9; TRBD2 matches 10 bases. CDR1 is SEHNR and CDR2 is FQNEAQ in the germline V gene (reference sequence). V gave up 8 bases and J gave up 2 bases; unmatched junction bases: 2. The CDR3 totals 14 residues. The CDR3 nucleotides are TGTGCCAGCCAGCGGGGGGGTAACACCGGGGAGCTGTTTTTT. Translation gives CASQRGGNTGELFF.

The CDR3 nucleotides are TGTGCCAGCAGCTCAGGGACATCCTCCTACGAGCAGTACTTC. Encoded protein: CASSSGTSSYEQYF. V and J are TRBV7-2 and TRBJ2-7; perhaps TRBD1 as D (6 bases). Germline-derived CDR1 and CDR2 are SGHTA and FQGNSA. This CDR3 is built from 14 residues. V was pared by 4 bases and J by 0 bases, with 10 bases between.

The rearrangement joins TRBV29-1 to TRBJ2-7, with 7 bases identical to TRBD1. Germline V CDR1 and CDR2: SQVTM, ANQGSEA. The CDR3 is made up of 14 amino acids. V lost 5 bases and J lost 0; bases outside the gene matches: 7. CDR3 sequence reads: CSVLGGGSSYEQYF. Here the CDR3 DNA reads TGCAGCGTTCTAGGGGGCGGAAGCTCCTACGAGCAGTACTTC.

This clone was observed a handful of times. The J gene is TRBJ1-1, the V gene TRBV9, with TRBD1 as a possible D gene (5 bases). The CDR3 spans 14 residues. Germline V gene sequence: CDR1 SGDLS, CDR2 YYNGEE. V lost 3 bases to trimming and J lost 4 bases, with 13 bases between them. The CDR3 region is CASSGTDGGTEAFF. The CDR3 DNA is TGTGCCAGCAGCGGGACGGACGGGGGCACTGAAGCTTTCTTT.

The chain has TRBV7-2 and TRBJ2-2, with TRBD1 matching over 7 bases. J gave up 2 bases and V 4 bases, and 4 bases lay outside the gene matches. Germline V CDR1 and CDR2: SGHTA, FQGNSA. This CDR3 is 15 amino acids long. In DNA, the CDR3 is TGTGCCAGCAGCTCCGACAGGGTTAACACCGGGGAGCTGTTTTTT. Protein sequence: CASSSDRVNTGELFF.

DNA for the CDR3: TGCGCCAGCAGCTGGGAGACAGGGGCTGGGACTGAAGCTTTCTTT. Translation: CASSWETGAGTEAFF. The chain couples TRBV4-1 to TRBJ1-1, with TRBD1 identical over 8 bases. V shed 5 bases, J shed 5 bases, and the junction held 10 bases outside the gene matches. There are 15 residues in the CDR3. Germline values: CDR1 MGHRA, CDR2 YSYEKL.

The V gene is TRBV4-3, the J gene TRBJ1-6; tentative D call: TRBD1 (5 bases). V lost 4 bases and J lost 8, with 15 bases in between. The V gene's germline CDR1 is LGHNA and CDR2 YSLEER. This CDR3 contains 15 residues. CDR3 loop: CASSRGWRDDSPLHF. The CDR3 nucleotides are TGCGCCAGCAGCCGGGGGTGGAGGGACGATTCACCCCTCCACTTT.

This clone was observed once. This chain joins TRBV3-1 (or the pseudogene TRBV3-2) and TRBJ1-1; D is unclear. V lost 4 bases and J lost 1, with 10 bases in between. Per germline, CDR1 LGHDT and CDR2 YNNKEL (reference sequence). The CDR3 spans 14 residues. CDR3 nucleotide sequence: TGTGCCAGCAGCCGAGTGGCAGGGAACACTGAAGCTTTCTTT. Translation: CASSRVAGNTEAFF.

This chain uses TRBV7-6 with TRBJ2-2, with 10 bases lining up with TRBD1. With 5 bases clipped from V and 6 bases from J, the junction kept 18 bases outside the gene matches. This CDR3 is built from 19 residues. Per germline, CDR1 SGHVS and CDR2 FNYEAQ. The CDR3 here is CASSQTPHRQGAPPGELFF. The CDR3 nucleotides are TGTGCCAGCAGCCAGACTCCCCATAGACAGGGGGCGCCCCCCGGGGAGCTGTTTTTT.

As DNA, the CDR3 is TGTGCCAGCAGCACCAGTCGGGACAGCTTTTATAATTCACCCCTCCACTTT. As protein: CASSTSRDSFYNSPLHF. V gene TRBV7-2 combines with J gene TRBJ1-6; 7 bases line up with TRBD1. V was pared by 5 bases and J by 4 bases, with 11 bases of the junction left unmatched. CDR1 is SGHTA, CDR2 FQGNSA, per germline. The CDR3 runs to 17 residues.

The genes are TRBV7-6 and TRBJ2-5; D is possibly TRBD2 (6 bases). Germline CDR1 and CDR2: SGHVS and FNYEAQ. The CDR3 runs 15 residues. Trimming removed 0 bases at V and 5 bases at J, with 13 bases between. DNA of the CDR3: TGTGCCAGCAGCTTAGCGGGGGGTTTGGGGGAGACCCAGTACTTC. Translating it yields CASSLAGGLGETQYF. The whole variable domain, filled in from reference TRBV7-6 and TRBJ2-5, reads GAGVSQSPRYKVTKRGQDVALRCDPISGHVSLYWYRQALGQGPEFLTYFNYEAQQDKSGLPNDRFSAERPEGSISTLTIQRTEQRDSAMYRCASSLAGGLGETQYFGPGTRLLVL.

The genes are TRBV10-3 and TRBJ1-2, with TRBD1 matching over 8 bases. Germline V gene sequence: CDR1 ENHRY, CDR2 SYGVKD. This CDR3 is built from 15 residues. Trimming removed 4 bases from V and 2 bases from J; junction bases left unmatched: 6. The CDR3 nucleotides read TGTGCCATCAGTGGGGGGGACAGGCAAAACTATGGCTACACCTTC. Its protein is CAISGGDRQNYGYTF.

The genes are TRBV18 and TRBJ2-1; 8 nucleotides match TRBD2. In germline, CDR1 is KGHSH, CDR2 LQKENI. Germline trimming cut 3 bases from V and 4 bases from J; bases unmatched to any gene: 5. The CDR3 covers 15 residues. The CDR3, as DNA: TGTGCCAGCTCACCGCTAGCGGGCCCTTACAATGAGCAGTTCTTC. This sequence encodes CASSPLAGPYNEQFF.

The chain employs TRBV6-5 and TRBJ2-7; a possible D gene is TRBD1 (5 bases). Per the germline V gene, CDR1 is MNHEY and CDR2 is SVGAGI. The CDR3 length is 14 residues. V dropped 3 bases and J dropped 5 bases, with 14 bases sitting between them. This CDR3 reads CASSYGGRDNEQYF. The CDR3, as DNA: TGTGCCAGCAGTTATGGTGGCAGGGATAACGAGCAGTACTTC.

This clone was observed a single time. V and J are TRBV4-1 and TRBJ2-7; 7 nucleotides line up with TRBD2. Per germline, CDR1 MGHRA and CDR2 YSYEKL. V gave up 1 base and J gave up 3 bases; unmatched junction bases: 9. The CDR3 runs to 16 residues. The CDR3 DNA follows: TGCGCCAGCAGCCAAGCGGGTCAGCGGGGAAACTACGAGCAGTACTTC. Protein sequence: CASSQAGQRGNYEQYF.

The V call is TRBV28, the J call TRBJ2-2; TRBD2 might be the D (5 bases). Germline-derived CDR1 and CDR2 are MDHEN and SYDVKM. The CDR3 spans 16 residues. Deletions cut 5 bases from V and 2 bases from J, with 15 bases between. The CDR3 DNA is TGTGCCAGCAGTGAGCGGTTGTGGTTTAACACCGGGGAGCTGTTTTTT. Translation: CASSERLWFNTGELFF.

This clone was picked up a small number of times. The rearrangement links TRBV6-2 or TRBV6-3 to TRBJ2-1, with D perhaps matching TRBD1 (6 bases). CDR3 length equals 16 residues. V lost 2 bases, J lost 0 bases, and 11 bases lay in between. Germline CDR1 reads MNHEY; CDR2 reads SVGEGT. The CDR3 DNA reads TGTGCCAGCAGTTACGGGGGCTTAAGCTCCTACAATGAGCAGTTCTTC. It yields the protein CASSYGGLSSYNEQFF.

The V call is TRBV7-3, the J call TRBJ2-3, with D tentatively TRBD2 (6 bases). Germline values: CDR1 SGHTA, CDR2 FQGTGA. This CDR3 has 14 residues. The germline V and J ends were trimmed by 4 bases and 4 bases, with 12 bases remaining between them. The CDR3 DNA sequence: TGTGCCAGCAGCTCTGGCGGAGGGGCAGATACGCAGTATTTT. As protein: CASSSGGGADTQYF.

Here the CDR3 DNA reads TGTGCCAGCAGTTTAACTACCTACGAGCAGTACTTC. This gives the protein CASSLTTYEQYF. The chain uses TRBV28 and TRBJ2-7; D is undetermined. This CDR3 contains 12 residues. Trimming shortened V by 2 bases and J by 2 bases, and 4 bases separated the two germline ends. In germline, CDR1 is MDHEN, CDR2 SYDVKM. The full variable domain, with the rest looked up from reference TRBV28 and TRBJ2-7, is DVKVTQSSRYLVKRTGEKVFLECVQDMDHENMFWYRQDPGLGLRLIYFSYDVKMKEKGDIPEGYSVSREKKERFSLILESASTNQTSMYLCASSLTTYEQYFGPGTRLTVT.

The V and J genes are TRBV6-5 and TRBJ1-4; TRBD1 is a possible D gene (5 bases). V was cut by 6 bases and J by 8 bases, with 13 bases left in between. Germline V CDR1 and CDR2: MNHEY, SVGAGI. The length of the CDR3 is 13 residues. Written as DNA, the CDR3 is TGTGCCAGCAGGCGGGGGGACGAAGAAAAACTGTTTTTT. This sequence encodes CASRRGDEEKLFF.

The J gene is TRBJ2-4, the V gene TRBV18; D is perhaps TRBD2 (6 bases). V shed 3 bases and J shed 7 bases, with 13 bases lying between them. The germline CDR1 and CDR2 sequences are KGHSH and LQKENI. This CDR3 has 14 amino acids. The CDR3 region has the DNA TGTGCCAGCTCACCGGGGGGATCCTTGAACATTCAGTACTTC. Amino acid sequence: CASSPGGSLNIQYF.